The 10 T cell receptor beta chains presented below share a single source sample, sequenced in a study of spatial heterogeneity in lung cancer. TCRdb re-derived calls from the 5' RACE reads in MiXCR, one entry per CDR3 protein. The sample shows roughly 120,000 distinct CDR3 sequences, 9% to 15% of them seen only once. Time point: blood at routine non-recurrence follow-up after resection. Whole RNA came from tumor, nontumor lung or frozen PBMC and was sequenced without being sorted. The material sequenced was PBMCs, taken at follow-up. All receptors come from a male donor with early-stage non-small cell lung cancer.

This sequence joins TRBV7-3 and TRBJ2-3; D is ambiguous. V lost 7 bases and J 6 bases, leaving 20 bases between the germline ends. Germline V gene sequence: CDR1 SGHTA, CDR2 FQGTGA. This CDR3 has 15 residues. Here the CDR3 DNA reads TGTGCCAGCACCCAAACCCGGGCTCCCCACGATACGCAGTATTTT. Translating it yields CASTQTRAPHDTQYF.

In DNA form, the CDR3 reads TGCGCCAGCAGCCAAGATCATCCGGGACAGGGTGATGAAAAACTGTTTTTT. Translating it yields CASSQDHPGQGDEKLFF. The rearrangement joins TRBV4-1 to TRBJ1-4; TRBD1 matches at 9 bases. V shed 0 bases, J shed 6 bases, and the junction held 8 bases outside the gene matches. CDR1 is MGHRA and CDR2 is YSYEKL in the germline V gene. The CDR3 is 17 amino acids.

J is TRBJ2-1 and V is TRBV5-1; D uncertain. V lost 2 bases and J 0 bases, leaving 9 bases between the germline ends. Germline CDR1 SGHRS, CDR2 YFSETQ. The CDR3 extends over 15 amino acids. For the CDR3, the DNA is TGCGCCAGCAGCTTCGAAGACGTCTCCTACAATGAGCAGTTCTTC. Translated: CASSFEDVSYNEQFF.

The V and J genes are TRBV3-1 and TRBJ1-5; D unresolved. V gave up 2 bases and J gave up 1 base, with 15 bases separating them. Germline lookup yields CDR1 LGHDT and CDR2 YNNKEL (reference sequence). This CDR3 has 17 residues. The CDR3 DNA reads as TGTGCCAGCAGCCAAAGTTACAGTCTGCGAAGCAATCAGCCCCAGCATTTT. Translated, it gives CASSQSYSLRSNQPQHF.

The chain employs TRBV29-1 and TRBJ2-3; possible D gene TRBD2, 6 bases. The CDR3 has 11 amino acids. CDR1 and CDR2 (germline): SQVTM, ANQGSEA. V shed 7 bases and J shed 7 bases, with 12 bases lying between them. The CDR3 is CSGVRGNTQYF. DNA for the CDR3: TGCAGCGGAGTTCGGGGGAATACGCAGTATTTT.

V gene TRBV4-1 combines with J gene TRBJ1-5, with 8 nucleotides matching TRBD1. Unmatched junction bases numbered 2, after V lost 2 bases and J lost 2 bases. Germline values: CDR1 MGHRA, CDR2 YSYEKL. This CDR3 is built from 15 residues. CDR3 region: CASSQQGAGNQPQHF. For the CDR3, the DNA is TGCGCCAGCAGCCAACAGGGGGCAGGCAATCAGCCCCAGCATTTT.

Only a few counts were recorded for this clonotype. The chain carries TRBV5-1 and TRBJ1-1; possibly TRBD1 for D (6 bases). CDR3 length: 14 amino acids. CDR1 SGHRS and CDR2 YFSETQ come from the germline V gene. V lost 3 bases to trimming and J lost 0 bases, with 9 bases between them. CDR3 DNA: TGCGCCAGCAGCTCGACAGGTTTGAACACTGAAGCTTTCTTT. Translating gives CASSSTGLNTEAFF.

The chain carries TRBV4-2 and TRBJ2-3, with a weak D call TRBD2 (6 bases). Trimming took off 1 base at V and 1 base at J, with 9 bases between the two ends. Looked up from germline, CDR1 is LGHNA and CDR2 is YNFKEQ. This CDR3 region has 15 residues. For the CDR3, the DNA is TGTGCCAGCAGCCAAGGGGGGGTCCGCACAGATACGCAGTATTTT. This encodes CASSQGGVRTDTQYF.

This clonotype was seen at least ten times. The chain carries TRBV6-2 or TRBV6-3 and TRBJ2-1; 7 nucleotides align to TRBD2. The V and J ends lost 7 bases and 8 bases, in that order; junction bases with no gene match: 17. From germline, CDR1 is MNHEY and CDR2 SVGEGT. This CDR3 contains 16 residues. Here the CDR3 reads CASTHLRLRGGDEQFF. The CDR3 region has the DNA TGTGCCAGCACGCACCTTCGGCTGCGGGGAGGGGATGAGCAGTTCTTC.

This clonotype was picked up a small number of times. This chain joins TRBV28 and TRBJ1-3; no clear D gene. Germline CDR1 and CDR2: MDHEN and SYDVKM. This CDR3 region has 14 residues. The V end was cut by 7 bases, the J end by 1 base, with 11 bases between. The CDR3 DNA sequence: TGTGCCAGCACATTGTGGGGATCTGGAAACACCATATATTTT. Encoded protein: CASTLWGSGNTIYF.